These T cell receptor beta chains were read from a single sample in a study of shared clonotypes between healthy human individuals. TCRdb keeps only in-frame clones here, not all; method: immunoSEQ multiplex PCR. Counted here are roughly 700,000 clones, around 90% occurring once; the ten biggest clones make up about 33%. Sequenced material: memory CD8+ T cells from PBMCs. The origin of the receptors is a man younger than 35 in good health. Some clones in this sample may be carry-over from other donors' samples. The conserved cysteine and the conserved F or W are not part of the CDR3 here. A D gene is named only where the DNA matches it firmly.

>TRBD1|TRBV11-2|TRBJ2-2
ASSPRDRGNTGELF
>.|TRBV7-9|TRBJ2-2
ASSSGYAGELF
>TRBD1|TRBV6-4|TRBJ1-2
ASSDGGQGGGYT
>.|TRBV6-5|TRBJ2-1
ATLPVAGTYNEQF
>.|TRBV19|TRBJ1-4
ASSTGYSGEKLF
>.|TRBV28|TRBJ1-5
ASERTPTPNQPQH
>.|TRBV10-3|TRBJ1-1
AISPPNTEAF
>.|TRBV5-4|TRBJ2-7
ASSSGGAYEQY
>TRBD2|TRBV29-1|TRBJ2-1
SVETLSGRASNEQF
>TRBD2|TRBV19|TRBJ2-1
ASSPLAGAYNEQF
>.|TRBV27|TRBJ1-2
ASRNADYGYT
>TRBD1|TRBV7-3|TRBJ2-7
ASSSRDRGLHEQY
>TRBD2|TRBV7-2|TRBJ2-7
ASSLGGGPAEQY
>TRBD2|TRBV7-9|TRBJ2-2
ASSATSGTTGELF
>.|TRBV7-9|TRBJ1-1
ASSLVGVGAEAF
>TRBD1|TRBV28|TRBJ1-1
ASRLRTQGALWNTEAF
>TRBD1|TRBV7-8|TRBJ1-4
ASSFYRGANEKLF
>.|TRBV5-8|TRBJ2-1
ASSAGLYNEQF
>TRBD2|TRBV15|TRBJ2-3
ATGDGLAGAHTQY
>.|TRBV25-1|TRBJ2-7
ASSFGASGRLSYEQY
>TRBD2|TRBV28|TRBJ2-1
ASSFLGTSGRDNEQF
>TRBD1|TRBV9|TRBJ1-3
ASSERPQGAVGNTIY
>.|TRBV7-2|TRBJ2-1
ASSSRPNEQF
>TRBD1|TRBV27|TRBJ2-1
ASSKGQYNEQF
>TRBD1|TRBV4-2|TRBJ2-7
ASSPTGYEQY
>.|TRBV19|TRBJ2-1
ASSTAAGAYEQF
>.|TRBV28|TRBJ2-2
ASSLLLGTINTGELF
>.|TRBV16|TRBJ1-1
ASSPQTWNTEAF
>.|TRBV7-9|TRBJ1-2
ASSLGQNYGYT
>.|TRBV19|TRBJ1-1
ASREGNTEAF
>.|TRBV25-1|TRBJ2-5
ASSERTGGGETQY
>.|TRBV2|TRBJ1-5
ASSSGSRGDQPQH
>.|TRBV30|TRBJ1-5
AWSIGAGGNQPQH
>TRBD2|TRBV28|TRBJ2-3
ASSWGGGTDTQY
>.|TRBV5-1|TRBJ2-7
ASSLGEVPYEQY
>.|TRBV9|TRBJ2-3
ASSGRDLTDTQY
>.|TRBV1|TRBJ1-2
TSSQRYHDGVGDGYT
>TRBD1|TRBV5-1|TRBJ2-5
ASSRGQWRMVETQY
>.|TRBV9|TRBJ1-2
ASSRTLAEGYT
>TRBD1|TRBV10-3|TRBJ2-2
AISETGTGTNTGELF
>TRBD1|TRBV2|TRBJ2-5
ASTRLGTGEETQY
>.|TRBV28|TRBJ2-5
ASSLTGGLGETQY
>.|TRBV13|TRBJ2-1
ASSLRPTEQF
>TRBD2|TRBV9|TRBJ2-7
ASSAQGGSFYEQY
>.|TRBV14|TRBJ2-6
ASSQLSGWRSGANVLT
>.|TRBV27|TRBJ2-1
ASSLDPYNEQF
>.|TRBV27|TRBJ1-2
ASSLSGQEANYGYT
>TRBD2|TRBV11-2|TRBJ2-3
ASSLTGILTSGSTDTQY
>.|TRBV15|TRBJ2-7
ATSSYAGPLSYEQY
>TRBD2|TRBV27|TRBJ2-5
ASSFSGRAQETQY
>.|TRBV5-1|TRBJ2-1
ASSPQGHEQF
>TRBD2|TRBV30|TRBJ2-1
AWSLGSGLAGREQF
>.|TRBV7-9|TRBJ2-3
ASSLVRDTQY
>.|TRBV7-9|TRBJ2-7
ASSPRDGLSYEQY
>.|TRBV19|TRBJ1-1
ASSHTAGVEDGAF
>.|TRBV15|.
ATRSSSSYEQY
>.|TRBV6-5|TRBJ1-1
ASSLNRVWTEAF
>.|TRBV10-3|TRBJ1-1
AISESTGTEAF
>TRBD1|TRBV25-1|TRBJ1-2
ASSDWTGYGYT